Listed below are T cell receptor beta chains from one sample, sequenced in a study of blood T cells in healthy people across ages. TCRdb ran MiXCR on the 5' RACE reads and lists one entry per CDR3 protein. Here the sample spans about 1.8 million distinct CDR3 sequences, about 50% being singletons. The sample comprised blood. These receptors all come from a woman aged 40 to 55 in good health. The CDR3 runs from the conserved cysteine through the conserved F or W. Each record gives: clone size, J gene, V gene, D gene, CDR3 DNA, CDR3 protein. D genes are given only for firm matches. Size is omitted from some rows. Given values are once, few, many or a class for expanded clones.

>few|TRBJ2-7|TRBV18|-
TGTGCCAGCTCACCTGGGAGGGACAGCTACGAGCAGTACTTC
CASSPGRDSYEQYF
>-|TRBJ2-5|TRBV20-1|-
TGCAGTGCTAGAGGGGCGGGGGCCGAGGGAGAGACCCAGTACTTC
CSARGAGAEGETQYF
>-|TRBJ2-7|TRBV20-1|-
TGCAGTGCGACTAGGGGGCTAGGTCTGTACGAGCAGTACTTC
CSATRGLGLYEQYF
>few|TRBJ2-5|TRBV20-1|-
TGCAGTGCCGACCCGGGACGGCAGCAAGAGACCCAGTACTTC
CSADPGRQQETQYF
>-|TRBJ2-1|TRBV28|-
TGTGCCAGCAGACCTAGTACAGGGAAGTCAGGGCAGTTCTTC
CASRPSTGKSGQFF
>-|TRBJ2-5|TRBV6-2/TRBV6-3|-
TGTGCCAGCAGTTACGGGGGGACGCGAAAAGAGACCCAGTACTTC
CASSYGGTRKETQYF
>-|TRBJ2-7|TRBV12-3/TRBV12-4|-
TGTGCCAGCACCGAGAGGGTGGGATGGGCCCAGTACTTC
CASTERVGWAQYF
>-|TRBJ2-1|TRBV7-2|TRBD2
TGTGCCAGCACGGAGCGGGGGGTAAAAAATGAGCAGTTCTTC
CASTERGVKNEQFF
>few|TRBJ2-7|TRBV29-1|-
TGCAGCGCCTTCAGTCCCCTCTACGAGCAGTACTTC
CSAFSPLYEQYF
>-|TRBJ1-2|TRBV20-1|-
TGCAGTGCTACCCAGGGAGCTGATTCCTATGGCTACACCTTC
CSATQGADSYGYTF
>-|TRBJ2-5|TRBV4-3|-
TGCGTCAGCAGCCAAGATAGGGAGACCCAGTACTTC
CVSSQDRETQYF
>-|TRBJ2-5|TRBV7-2|TRBD2
TGTGCCAGCAGCCCCCATGGAGCGGGGGTACAAGAGACCCAGTACTTC
CASSPHGAGVQETQYF
>-|TRBJ1-6|TRBV20-1|-
TGCAGTGCCGCAAAAGGGTATTCACCCCTCCACTTT
CSAAKGYSPLHF
>-|TRBJ2-3|TRBV6-2/TRBV6-3|-
TGTGCCAGCAGACCGGGCCCCCATCGCACAGATACGCAGTATTTT
CASRPGPHRTDTQYF
>once|TRBJ2-1|TRBV20-1|TRBD2
TGCAGTACTAGAGATCCGGTTGACCCTAGCGGGGGGTCGAGCGATGAGCAGTTCTTC
CSTRDPVDPSGGSSDEQFF
>few|TRBJ2-3|TRBV7-9|TRBD2
TGTGCCAGCAGTTCCCCGAGCGGGGGGACCACAGATACGCAGTATTTT
CASSSPSGGTTDTQYF
>-|TRBJ1-5|TRBV5-1|TRBD1
TGCGCCAGCAGCCCAACAGGGGGCGTCTTTATCCAGCCCCAGCATTTT
CASSPTGGVFIQPQHF
>once|TRBJ2-5|TRBV12-3/TRBV12-4|TRBD2
TGTGCCAGCAGCCGTATTAGAGCGGGGGACTCGGCCCAGTACTTC
CASSRIRAGDSAQYF
>-|TRBJ1-2|TRBV28|-
TGTGCCAGCAGAACCGCTACCACCTATGGCTACACCTTC
CASRTATTYGYTF
>few|TRBJ1-1|TRBV6-5|-
TGTGCCAGCTCGTACGGGGATCGAACTGAAGCTTTCTTT
CASSYGDRTEAFF
>few|TRBJ1-1|TRBV29-1|-
TGCAGCGTACCTGGGAACACTGAAGCTTTCTTT
CSVPGNTEAFF
>few|TRBJ2-3|TRBV27|-
TGTGCCAGCAGTGAGGGGGGATACACAGATACGCAGTATTTT
CASSEGGYTDTQYF